This T cell receptor (beta chain) was obtained from a study of blood T cell repertoires in COVID-19. At the level of the study: Samples came from the United States, Italy and Spain, spanning acute and convalescent COVID-19.

Produced via immunoSEQ multiplex PCR; TCRdb's table is partial and in-frame only. The repertoire holds roughly 250,000 clones, with 80% to 95% as singletons. Followed longitudinally, the Seattle patients had been enrolled during active infection. This CDR3 is built from 14 residues. Trimming at V came to 1 base and at J to 8 bases, leaving 2 bases not matched to a gene. From germline, CDR1 is SEHNR and CDR2 FQNEAQ (reference sequence). Material: peripheral blood. The chain uses TRBV7-9 and TRBJ1-4; TRBD1 matches 9 bases. The receptor was derived from a man under 40 with COVID-19, enrolled during active disease. The CDR3 coding sequence is TGTGCCAGCAGCTTAGGACAGGGGGTAGAAAAACTGTTTTTT. Its translation: CASSLGQGVEKLFF.